This TCR beta chain is from a study of human thymus T cells. Clones were read by immunoSEQ multiplex PCR, and TCRdb kept only the in-frame ones, dropping some. This sample has about 44,000 clones; around 94% occur once, and the top ten carry roughly 0.13%. The CDR3 covers 14 residues. Trimming removed 1 base at V and 2 bases at J, with 9 bases between. CDR1 and CDR2 from the germline V gene are MGHRA and YSYEKL. Corrective surgery for congenital heart defects was being performed on the healthy Finnish infants who served as donors. During surgery, about 0.5-1 mL peripheral blood was drawn from four of eight donors. No fixed cell number was used; all available blood leukocytes supplied DNA. Broader study findings: Within thymic and blood repertoires, V and J gene usage appeared to be biased.

To note about this clone: Its antigen is unidentified.

This clonotype originated in a boy under two years old with a congenital heart defect but otherwise immunologically healthy. The chain combines TRBV4-1 with TRBJ2-7; possible D gene TRBD2, 6 bases. The sequencing sample was made of blood. Written as DNA, the CDR3 is TGCGCCAGCAGCCAAGGGCGGGGAGCCTACGAGCAGTACTTC. As protein: CASSQGRGAYEQYF.